The 11 T cell receptor beta chains listed next were all sequenced from one sample in a study of blood T cell repertoires in COVID-19. Using immunoSEQ multiplex PCR, the repertoire was profiled, and TCRdb retains in-frame clones only, with some absent. The sample carries around 70,000 clones, more than 75% recorded once. The sequencing sample was made of peripheral blood. These receptors were taken from a human donor in a cohort sampled during active COVID-19.

The chain couples TRBV5-1 to TRBJ2-7; 10 positions match TRBD1. This CDR3 has 17 amino acids. The germline V gene has CDR1 SGHRS and CDR2 YFSETQ. Trimming at V came to 3 bases and at J to 0 bases, leaving 9 bases not matched to a gene. The CDR3 reads CASSWPGQGPSSYEQYV. The CDR3, as DNA: TGCGCCAGCAGCTGGCCGGGACAGGGGCCGAGCTCCTACGAGCAGTACGTC.

The CDR3 region is CASRGLAGGNYEQYF. CDR3 DNA: TGTGCCAGCAGGGGACTAGCGGGGGGGAACTACGAGCAGTACTTC. V and J are TRBV27 and TRBJ2-7; 16 bases are a match to TRBD2. This CDR3 region has 15 residues. Germline CDR1 MNHEY, CDR2 SMNVEV (reference sequence). Trimming removed 6 bases from V and 3 bases from J; junction bases left unmatched: 2.

The chain couples TRBV12-3 or TRBV12-4 to TRBJ2-2, with D unresolved. The CDR3 is 12 amino acids. The V end lost 6 bases, the J end lost 3 bases, and 5 bases lay between the germline ends. In nucleotides, the CDR3 is TGTGCCAGCAGACTTTACACCGGGGAGCTGTTTTTT. Its protein product is CASRLYTGELFF.

This chain links TRBV7-2 with TRBJ2-7, with TRBD2 as a possible D gene (5 bases). In germline, CDR1 is SGHTA, CDR2 FQGNSA. The CDR3 contains 18 residues. Trimming left V 0 bases short and J 7 bases short, with 25 bases between. The DNA for the CDR3 is TGTGCCAGCAGCTTAGCCCCCGTTGGGCTAGAGGGATTGGGTGAGCAGTACGTC. Encoded protein: CASSLAPVGLEGLGEQYV.

This chain links TRBV7-2 with TRBJ2-5; TRBD2 aligns across 7 bases. This CDR3 comprises 14 residues. Germline values: CDR1 SGHTA, CDR2 FQGNSA. V was pared by 5 bases and J by 5 bases, with 8 bases of the junction left unmatched. Here the CDR3 reads CASSISGIEETQYF. Here the CDR3 DNA reads TGTGCCAGCAGCATCAGCGGGATAGAGGAGACCCAGTACTTC.

V and J are TRBV29-1 and TRBJ2-1; D is uncertain. The CDR3 consists of 12 residues. V lost 1 base to trimming and J lost 8 bases, with 9 bases between them. Germline V lookup: CDR1 SQVTM, CDR2 ANQGSEA. The CDR3 DNA reads as TGCAGCGTTGAAGGGCCAAAGTATGAGCAGTTCTTC. It codes for CSVEGPKYEQFF.

This clone was picked up a small number of times. The chain couples TRBV19 to TRBJ2-3; tentative D call: TRBD2 (5 bases). V was shortened by 4 bases and J by 2 bases, with 16 bases between the two germline ends. This CDR3 region has 16 residues. Germline lookup yields CDR1 LNHDA and CDR2 SQIVND (reference sequence). CDR3 DNA: TGTGCCAGTAGTAGCTCGCTAGCCGGATACACAGATACGCAGTATTTT. Residues: CASSSSLAGYTDTQYF.

The chain carries TRBV23-1 and TRBJ2-7; D gene uncertain. TRBV23-1 belongs to the ORF category, with a function that is uncertain. This CDR3 region has 14 residues. CDR3 coding DNA: TGCGCTCTAGACCCGGAAGGTAAATACTACGAGCAGTACGTC. It yields the protein CALDPEGKYYEQYV.

This chain links TRBV11-3 with TRBJ2-2; perhaps TRBD2 as D (7 bases). Trimming stripped 7 bases from V and 2 bases from J, with 17 bases between. This CDR3 contains 16 residues. Germline V gene sequence: CDR1 SGHNT, CDR2 YENEEA. Here the CDR3 DNA reads TGTGCCAGCACCCAGGGTGGGGGGGCTAACACCGGGGAGCTGTTTTTT. Protein product: CASTQGGGANTGELFF.

The V call is TRBV12-3 or TRBV12-4, the J call TRBJ1-2, with D possibly TRBD1 on 5 matching bases. V lost 6 bases and J lost 8, with 10 bases in between. The CDR3 has 11 residues. CDR3 nucleotides: TGTGCCAGCAGCTCAGGGAACGGCTACACCTTC. Its translation: CASSSGNGYTF.

This chain connects TRBV28 to TRBJ1-2, with no clear D. Trimming stripped 6 bases from V and 4 bases from J, with 21 bases between. The CDR3 extends over 16 amino acids. Germline CDR1 MDHEN, CDR2 SYDVKM. The CDR3 region has the DNA TGTGCCAGCAGGCCCCCAATAGGCCGGCTAGGCTATGGCTACACCTTC. This sequence encodes CASRPPIGRLGYGYTF.